The T cell receptor beta chain under discussion was sequenced for a study of blood T cell repertoires in COVID-19. The authors' processing: Reference gene primer amplification gave estimated nucleated cell counts. Measured with immunoSEQ multiplex PCR; TCRdb has only the in-frame clones, and not every one. The DNA gave D and trimming, while V, J and clone size come from that table. The repertoire includes a few hundred thousand clones, 75% to 90% of them detected once, and under 2.5% sits in the top ten. The sample holds one count of this clone. Those enrolled, adults aged about 18 to 89 years, came from 20 to 25 US areas. The study assigned cohorts using participant-reported clinical history. What the recovered Cohort 3 donors had was two negative PCRs, clearance, or symptom resolution. The CDR3 covers 18 residues. V was pared by 4 bases and J by 0 bases, with 19 bases between. In germline, CDR1 is LNHDA, CDR2 SQIVND (reference sequence).

This chain joins TRBV19 and TRBJ1-3; possibly TRBD1 for D (5 bases). Specimen: PBMCs or T cells enriched from blood (not recorded which). This sequence was found in a woman in her forties or fifties who had recovered from COVID-19. CDR3 protein: CASSTGRAGPFSGNTIYF. In DNA, the CDR3 is TGTGCCAGTAGTACTGGTCGGGCAGGGCCTTTCTCTGGAAACACCATATATTTT.